The 9 T cell receptor beta chains in this list originate from one sample, sequenced in a study of PD-L1 blockade in urothelial cancer. Time point defined: peripheral blood 6 weeks after treatment start. Produced via immunoSEQ multiplex PCR; TCRdb's table is partial and in-frame only. This table has more than 95,000 clones, about 82% appearing once. The sequencing here drew on PBMCs, taken around atezolizumab (anti-PD-L1) treatment. Receptor source: a man between 45 and 60 years old with urothelial cancer.

The gene calls are TRBV2 and TRBJ1-3, with D hard to call. The V gene's germline CDR1 is SNHLY and CDR2 FYNNEI. Trimming left V 8 bases short and J 2 bases short, with 10 bases between. The CDR3 contains 13 residues. DNA for the CDR3: TGTGCCAGCTCGGTAAACCCTGGAAACACCATATATTTT. Amino acid sequence: CASSVNPGNTIYF. Full variable domain (missing parts from reference TRBV2 and TRBJ1-3): EPEVTQTPSHQVTQMGQEVILRCVPISNHLYFYWYRQILGQKVEFLVSFYNNEISEKSEIFDDQFSVERPDGSNFTLKIRSTKLEDSAMYFCASSVNPGNTIYFGEGSWLTVV.

V usage is TRBV19 and J usage is TRBJ1-6; 9 bases map to TRBD1. The CDR3 has 15 amino acids. Germline V gene data show CDR1 as LNHDA and CDR2 as SQIVND (reference sequence). With V trimmed by 7 bases and J by 6 bases, 7 bases remained unmatched. The CDR3 is CASKLGQGFNSPLHF. The CDR3 coding sequence is TGTGCCAGTAAGTTGGGACAGGGTTTTAATTCACCCCTCCACTTT. The complete variable domain, with remaining parts taken from reference TRBV19 and TRBJ1-6, reads DGGITQSPKYLFRKEGQNVTLSCEQNLNHDAMYWYRQDPGQGLRLIYYSQIVNDFQKGDIAEGYSVSREKKESFPLTVTSAQKNPTAFYLCASKLGQGFNSPLHFGNGTRLTVT.

The chain couples TRBV28 to TRBJ2-1, with 11 bases that match TRBD2. CDR3 length: 16 residues. After removal of 4 bases from V and 1 base from J, the junction contained 3 bases not matched to a gene. Germline CDR1 and CDR2: MDHEN and SYDVKM. Here the CDR3 DNA reads TGTGCCAGCAGTTCGCGACTAGCGGGATCCTACAATGAGCAGTTCTTC. This translates into CASSSRLAGSYNEQFF.

The chain employs TRBV15 and TRBJ2-6; D remains unclear. V was shortened by 6 bases and J by 0 bases, with 6 bases between the two germline ends. The germline V gene has CDR1 LNHNV and CDR2 YYDKDF (reference sequence). The CDR3 has 14 amino acids. In DNA form, the CDR3 reads TGTGCCACCAGGCCGAGCTCTGGGGCCAACGTCCTGACTTTC. This sequence encodes CATRPSSGANVLTF. The whole variable domain, remainder taken from reference TRBV15 and TRBJ2-6, is DAMVIQNPRYQVTQFGKPVTLSCSQTLNHNVMYWYQQKSSQAPKLLFHYYDKDFNNEADTPDNFQSRRPNTSFCFLDIRSPGLGDTAMYLCATRPSSGANVLTFGAGSRLTVL.

J is TRBJ2-5 and V is TRBV5-1, with D uncertain. V gave up 3 bases and J gave up 2 bases, with 14 bases separating them. The CDR3 length is 15 residues. Germline CDR1 and CDR2: SGHRS and YFSETQ. CDR3 in amino acids: CASSSQTQFQETQYF. In DNA form, the CDR3 reads TGCGCCAGCAGCTCACAGACACAATTTCAAGAGACCCAGTACTTC.

The chain uses TRBV5-6 and TRBJ2-3; D gene ambiguous. Germline-derived CDR1 and CDR2 are SGHDT and YYEEEE. The CDR3 covers 15 residues. V gave up 4 bases and J gave up 2 bases, with 14 bases separating them. DNA for the CDR3: TGTGCCAGCAGCGAGCCGGCCGGAGCCACAGATACGCAGTATTTT. The encoded protein is CASSEPAGATDTQYF. The variable domain in full, with the rest retrieved from reference TRBV5-6 and TRBJ2-3, is DAGVTQSPTHLIKTRGQQVTLRCSPKSGHDTVSWYQQALGQGPQFIFQYYEEEERQRGNFPDRFSGHQFPNYSSELNVNALLLGDSALYLCASSEPAGATDTQYFGPGTRLTVL.

The chain is built from TRBV30 and TRBJ2-7; 10 bases map to TRBD1. The CDR3 is 13 residues long. The germline CDR1 and CDR2 sequences are GTSNPN and SVGIG (reference sequence). The J segment lost 3 bases and the V segment lost 5 bases, leaving 4 bases of the junction unmatched. CDR3 amino acids: CAWSRDRGYEQYF. DNA of the CDR3: TGTGCCTGGTCCCGGGACAGGGGCTACGAGCAGTACTTC.

The chain joins TRBV5-1 to TRBJ2-2; 8 bases are a match to TRBD2. CDR3 size: 17 residues. CDR1 is SGHRS, CDR2 YFSETQ, per germline. Germline trimming cut 0 bases from V and 4 bases from J; bases unmatched to any gene: 8. The CDR3 DNA reads as TGCGCCAGCAGCTTGGGGGTCGGGAGGGCCGGCACCGGGGAGCTGTTTTTT. Its translation: CASSLGVGRAGTGELFF.

In its sample, this clone was seen a few times. This chain joins TRBV13 and TRBJ1-2; 8 bases are shared with TRBD1. V lost 2 bases and J lost 5; bases outside the gene matches: 4. The CDR3 totals 14 residues. Germline assignment: CDR1 PRHDT and CDR2 FYEKMQ (reference sequence). The CDR3 DNA is TGTGCCAGCAGCTTACAGGGGGCTTTGTATGGCTACACCTTC. As protein: CASSLQGALYGYTF.